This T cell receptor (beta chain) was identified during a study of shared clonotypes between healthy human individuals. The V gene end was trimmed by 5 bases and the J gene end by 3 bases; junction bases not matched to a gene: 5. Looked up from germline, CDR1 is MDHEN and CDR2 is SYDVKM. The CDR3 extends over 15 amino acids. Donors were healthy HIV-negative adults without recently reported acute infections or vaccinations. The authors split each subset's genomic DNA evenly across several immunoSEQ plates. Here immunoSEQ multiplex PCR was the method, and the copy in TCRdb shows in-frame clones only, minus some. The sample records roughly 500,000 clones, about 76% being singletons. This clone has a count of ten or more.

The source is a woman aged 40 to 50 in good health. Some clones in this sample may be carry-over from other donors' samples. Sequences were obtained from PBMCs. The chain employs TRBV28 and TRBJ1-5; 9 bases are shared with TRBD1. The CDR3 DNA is TGTGCCAGCAGTACAGGGGGCGATTCCAATCAGCCCCAGCATTTT. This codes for CASSTGGDSNQPQHF.